A selection of T cell receptor beta chains follows, all from one sample in a study of T cell responses to AZD1222 COVID-19 vaccine. The method was immunoSEQ multiplex PCR; TCRdb's version includes in-frame clones alone and lacks a portion of them. The table lists some 120,000 clones, 85% to 90% of them singletons, with about 10% in the top ten. Sequenced material: peripheral blood, taken on day 0 of AZD1222 vaccination. The receptors shown here come from an adult in good health. The conserved cysteine and the conserved F or W are not part of the CDR3 here. Some rows have no size entry. The others give once, few or many, or a class for an expanded clone.

abundance | v_gene | CDR3aa
. | TRBV28 | ASRGTAQTQY
. | TRBV3-1/TRBV3-2 | ASSRLGLADSYEQY
. | TRBV6-5 | ASSSATGYNEKLF
. | TRBV19 | ASARALEAF
. | TRBV7-9 | ASSISADTQY
. | TRBV9 | ASSVDYREYGYT
few | TRBV27 | ASSIGGRGPRQY
. | TRBV29-1 | SVPRQNTEAF
. | TRBV7-8 | ASSASGGYGYT
. | TRBV4-3 | ASSQLAGGGLGEQF
. | TRBV4-1 | ASSRPQEAGGYT
. | TRBV5-5 | ASSLVGRSYEQY
. | TRBV28 | ASSFRSGLGGYT
. | TRBV10-3 | AIRTGLASPLH
. | TRBV28 | ASSAFGRGTGELF
. | TRBV24-1 | ATGDTTEAF
. | TRBV19 | ASRTGTPNYGYT
. | TRBV6-5 | ASSSGTTNTEAF
once | TRBV27 | ASSRQGDETQY
. | TRBV4-2 | ASSPDGQEKAEAF
once | TRBV19 | ASSKAVDSYEQY
. | TRBV9 | ASSRSGGATDTQY
. | TRBV2 | ASSVGGTEAF
. | TRBV18 | ASSPPTGDGSPLH
. | TRBV7-9 | ASSPHGGAYNEQF
few | TRBV4-2 | ASSVEEGQDYGYT
. | TRBV5-4 | ASSGVKGTSGNTIY
few | TRBV4-2 | ASSPNRGGNTGELF
. | TRBV6-5 | ASRPRGSRGYT
. | TRBV4-1 | ASSQGLAQDEQF
. | TRBV19 | ASSSNARGTEAF
. | TRBV18 | ASSPLAMQGPTTNEKLF
. | TRBV11-1 | ASSKDRQQPQH
. | TRBV5-5 | ASSLGTGENYGYT
. | TRBV13 | ASSPRSPDTQY
. | TRBV6-2/TRBV6-3 | ASSHRGEERDEQY
. | TRBV30 | AWIPQEDTEAF
. | TRBV7-2 | ASSFAPGSGSYEQY
. | TRBV29-1 | SVDKASGNEQF
. | TRBV4-1 | ASSQVYARGPQPQH
. | TRBV28 | ASSSSGTRYNEQF
. | TRBV27 | ASSPWTGTDTQY
. | TRBV7-9 | ASAVETQY
. | TRBV20-1 | SASGYEQY
. | TRBV10-3 | AISEVPPNYGYT
. | TRBV3-1/TRBV3-2 | ASSHTSTDTQY
. | TRBV6-2/TRBV6-3 | ASSDHDSYNEQF
. | TRBV7-2 | ASRKGQGALPEAF
. | TRBV4-2 | ASSQTHLAGDREQY
. | TRBV7-8 | ASSRVSSTDTQY
. | TRBV25-1 | ASSEYRGNEQF
. | TRBV7-6 | ASSLASGLNQPQH
. | TRBV7-2 | ASSLQTGAGELF